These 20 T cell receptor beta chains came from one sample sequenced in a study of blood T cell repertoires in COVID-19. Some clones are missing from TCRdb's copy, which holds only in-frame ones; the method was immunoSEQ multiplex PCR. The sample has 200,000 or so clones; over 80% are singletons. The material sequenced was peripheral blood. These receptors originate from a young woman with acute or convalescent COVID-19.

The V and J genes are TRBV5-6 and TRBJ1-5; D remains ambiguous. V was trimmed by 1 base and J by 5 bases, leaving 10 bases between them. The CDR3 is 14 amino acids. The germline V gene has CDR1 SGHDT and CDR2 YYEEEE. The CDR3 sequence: CASSLRGIYQPQHF. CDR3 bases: TGTGCCAGCAGCTTGCGGGGTATTTATCAGCCCCAGCATTTT.

CDR3: CASSLNQGSPLHF. The DNA for the CDR3 is TGTGCCAGCAGCTTAAACCAGGGCTCACCCCTCCACTTT. The rearrangement links TRBV7-2 to TRBJ1-6; weak D call: TRBD1 (5 bases). The CDR3 totals 13 residues. The germline V gene encodes CDR1 SGHTA and CDR2 FQGNSA. V was trimmed by 2 bases and J by 10 bases, leaving 9 bases between them.

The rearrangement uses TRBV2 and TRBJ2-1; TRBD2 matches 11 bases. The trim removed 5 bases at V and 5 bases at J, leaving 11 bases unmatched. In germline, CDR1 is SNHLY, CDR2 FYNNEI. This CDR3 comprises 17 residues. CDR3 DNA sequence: TGTGCCAGCAGTTCCTCCCGGGGTAGCGGGGGGGACAATGAGCAGTTCTTC. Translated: CASSSSRGSGGDNEQFF.

The CDR3 DNA sequence: TGTGCCACCAGCAGAGATCAGGCGGGAGACGCTGAGCAGTTCTTC. The encoded protein is CATSRDQAGDAEQFF. J is TRBJ2-1 and V is TRBV15; TRBD2 matches 7 bases. Trimming cost V 0 bases and J 9 bases; bases outside gene matches: 8. CDR1 and CDR2 (germline): LNHNV, YYDKDF (reference sequence). The CDR3 loop spans 15 amino acids.

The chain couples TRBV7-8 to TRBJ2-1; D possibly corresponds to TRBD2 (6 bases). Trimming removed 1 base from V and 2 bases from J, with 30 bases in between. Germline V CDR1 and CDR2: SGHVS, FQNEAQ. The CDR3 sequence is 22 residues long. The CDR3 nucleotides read TGTGCCAGCAGCTTAGTTGGCCTAGTTGGGGATGTCGGAGGGGCTACCTACAATGAGCAGTTCTTC. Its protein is CASSLVGLVGDVGGATYNEQFF.

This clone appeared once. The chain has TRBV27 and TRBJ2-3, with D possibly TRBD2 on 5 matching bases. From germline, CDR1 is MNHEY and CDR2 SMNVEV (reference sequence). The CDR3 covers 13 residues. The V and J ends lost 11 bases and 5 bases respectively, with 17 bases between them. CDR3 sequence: CAGAGPAEDTQYF. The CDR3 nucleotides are TGTGCCGGCGCAGGACCAGCGGAAGATACGCAGTATTTT.

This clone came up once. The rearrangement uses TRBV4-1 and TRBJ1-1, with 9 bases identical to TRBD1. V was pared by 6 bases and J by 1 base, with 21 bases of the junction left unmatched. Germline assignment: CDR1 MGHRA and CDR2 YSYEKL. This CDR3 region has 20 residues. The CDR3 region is CASSQPGQGLPGVPNTEAFF. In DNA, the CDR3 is TGCGCCAGCAGTCAACCGGGACAGGGCCTTCCCGGCGTACCGAACACTGAAGCTTTCTTT.

This CDR3 reads CASKDPGLTSSGANVLTF. CDR3 DNA sequence: TGTGCCAGTAAAGACCCAGGCCTTACCAGCTCTGGGGCCAACGTCCTGACTTTC. V usage is TRBV19 and J usage is TRBJ2-6; D is unresolved. V lost 7 bases, J lost 0 bases, and 19 bases lay in between. The CDR3 sequence is 18 residues long. Germline V CDR1 and CDR2: LNHDA, SQIVND (reference sequence).

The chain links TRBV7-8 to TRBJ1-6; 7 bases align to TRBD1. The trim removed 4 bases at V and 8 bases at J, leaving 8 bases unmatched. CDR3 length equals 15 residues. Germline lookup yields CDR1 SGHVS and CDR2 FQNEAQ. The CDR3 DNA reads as TGTGCCAGCAGCTCAACGACAGGGATTTATTCACCCCTCCACTTT. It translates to CASSSTTGIYSPLHF.

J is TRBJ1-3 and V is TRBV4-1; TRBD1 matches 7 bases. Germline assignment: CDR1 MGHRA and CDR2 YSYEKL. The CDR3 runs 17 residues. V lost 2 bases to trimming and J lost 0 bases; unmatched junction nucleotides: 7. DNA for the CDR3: TGCGCCAGCAGCCAATCTTCGACAGGGCTCTCTGGAAACACCATATATTTT. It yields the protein CASSQSSTGLSGNTIYF.

This chain's CDR3 is CASSQGQDSYGYTF. The CDR3 coding sequence is TGCGCCAGCAGCCAAGGTCAGGATTCCTATGGCTACACCTTC. This chain connects TRBV4-3 to TRBJ1-2; D is uncertain. The germline V and J ends were trimmed by 1 base and 4 bases, with 10 bases remaining between them. The CDR3 spans 14 residues. From germline, CDR1 is LGHNA and CDR2 YSLEER.

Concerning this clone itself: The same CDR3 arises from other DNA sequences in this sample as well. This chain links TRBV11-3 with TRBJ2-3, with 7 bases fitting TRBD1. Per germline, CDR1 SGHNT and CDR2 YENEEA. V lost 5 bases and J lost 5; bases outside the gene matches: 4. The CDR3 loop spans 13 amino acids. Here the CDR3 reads CASSLRQGDTQYF. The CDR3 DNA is TGTGCCAGCAGCCTACGACAGGGAGATACGCAGTATTTT.

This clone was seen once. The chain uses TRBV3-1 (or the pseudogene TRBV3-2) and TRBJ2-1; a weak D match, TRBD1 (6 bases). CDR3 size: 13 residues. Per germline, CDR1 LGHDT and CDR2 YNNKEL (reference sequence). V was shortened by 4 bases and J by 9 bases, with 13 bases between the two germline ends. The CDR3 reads CASSPDSVAEQFF. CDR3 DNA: TGTGCCAGCAGCCCGGACAGTGTGGCTGAGCAGTTCTTC.

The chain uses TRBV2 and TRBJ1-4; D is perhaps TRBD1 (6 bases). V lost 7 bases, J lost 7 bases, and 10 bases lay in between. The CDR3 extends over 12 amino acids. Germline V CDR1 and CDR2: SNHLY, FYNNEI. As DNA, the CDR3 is TGTGCCAGCATGGGGGGGCGTGAAAAACTGTTTTTT. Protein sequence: CASMGGREKLFF.

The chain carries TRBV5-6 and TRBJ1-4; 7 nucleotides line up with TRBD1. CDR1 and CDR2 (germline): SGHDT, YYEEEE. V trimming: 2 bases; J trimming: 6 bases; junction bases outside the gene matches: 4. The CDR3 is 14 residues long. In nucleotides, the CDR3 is TGTGCCAGCAGCTTTGGGACAGCTGATGAAAAACTGTTTTTT. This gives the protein CASSFGTADEKLFF. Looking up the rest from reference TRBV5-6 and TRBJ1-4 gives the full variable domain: DAGVTQSPTHLIKTRGQQVTLRCSPKSGHDTVSWYQQALGQGPQFIFQYYEEEERQRGNFPDRFSGHQFPNYSSELNVNALLLGDSALYLCASSFGTADEKLFFGSGTQLSVL.

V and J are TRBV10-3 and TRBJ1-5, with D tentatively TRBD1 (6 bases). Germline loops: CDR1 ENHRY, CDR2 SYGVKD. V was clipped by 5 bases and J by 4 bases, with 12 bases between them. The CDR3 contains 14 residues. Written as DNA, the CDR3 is TGTGCCATCAGTTGGGACACCCGGAATCAGCCCCAGCATTTT. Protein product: CAISWDTRNQPQHF.

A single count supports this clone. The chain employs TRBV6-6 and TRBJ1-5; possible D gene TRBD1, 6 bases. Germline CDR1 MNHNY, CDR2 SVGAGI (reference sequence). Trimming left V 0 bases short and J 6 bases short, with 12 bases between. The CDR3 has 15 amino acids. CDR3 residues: CASSYSGGGGQPQHF. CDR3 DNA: TGTGCCAGCAGTTACTCGGGAGGGGGAGGTCAGCCCCAGCATTTT.

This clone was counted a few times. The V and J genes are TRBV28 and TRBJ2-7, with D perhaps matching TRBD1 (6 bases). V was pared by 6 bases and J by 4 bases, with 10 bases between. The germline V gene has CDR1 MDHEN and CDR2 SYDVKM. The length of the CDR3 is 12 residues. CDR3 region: CASRSQGYEQYF. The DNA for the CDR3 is TGTGCCAGCAGATCTCAGGGGTACGAGCAGTACTTC. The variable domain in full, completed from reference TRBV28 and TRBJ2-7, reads DVKVTQSSRYLVKRTGEKVFLECVQDMDHENMFWYRQDPGLGLRLIYFSYDVKMKEKGDIPEGYSVSREKKERFSLILESASTNQTSMYLCASRSQGYEQYFGPGTRLTVT.

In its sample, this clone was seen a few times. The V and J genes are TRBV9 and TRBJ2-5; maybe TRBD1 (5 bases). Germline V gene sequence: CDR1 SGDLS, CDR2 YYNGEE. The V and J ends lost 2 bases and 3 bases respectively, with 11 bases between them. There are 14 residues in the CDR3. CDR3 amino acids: CASSVLSQEETQYF. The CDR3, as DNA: TGTGCCAGCAGCGTCCTGTCACAGGAAGAGACCCAGTACTTC.

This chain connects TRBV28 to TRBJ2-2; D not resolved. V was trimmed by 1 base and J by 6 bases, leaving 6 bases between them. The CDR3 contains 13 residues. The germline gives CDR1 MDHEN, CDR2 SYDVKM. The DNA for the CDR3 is TGTGCCAGCAGTTTATTCGTTCCCGGGGAGCTGTTTTTT. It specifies CASSLFVPGELFF.